Presented here are 5 T cell receptor beta chains from one specimen sequenced in a study of cytomegalovirus exposure and HLA in healthy donors. In the PCR, 60 Vbeta and 13 Jbeta primers were used. TCRdb's table, derived via immunoSEQ multiplex PCR, lists solely in-frame clones and lacks some. Of about 120,000 clones detected, roughly 80% appear once; the ten largest clones hold approximately 4.1%. Material: PBMCs. Source of these receptors: a woman between 40 and 55 years old in good health and CMV-seronegative.

This clone was seen a single time. The chain links TRBV10-3 to TRBJ2-1; 10 nucleotides align to TRBD2. The CDR3 consists of 11 residues. The V segment lost 10 bases and the J segment 14 bases; nucleotides outside the gene matches: 8. The V gene's germline CDR1 is ENHRY and CDR2 SYGVKD. The CDR3 sequence is CATHSGTSEFF. In DNA, the CDR3 is TGTGCCACGCATTCCGGGACTAGCGAGTTCTTC.

J is TRBJ2-5 and V is TRBV6-6; maybe TRBD1 (5 bases). Germline-derived CDR1 and CDR2 are MNHNY and SVGAGI (reference sequence). This CDR3 is 14 amino acids long. V lost 5 bases, J lost 3 bases, and 13 bases lay in between. CDR3 sequence reads: CASSPGGAEETQYF. The CDR3 nucleotides read TGTGCCAGCAGTCCGGGTGGGGCTGAAGAGACCCAGTACTTC.

The V call is TRBV9, the J call TRBJ1-4; no firm D call. Germline-derived CDR1 and CDR2 are SGDLS and YYNGEE. V lost 3 bases and J lost 0, with 6 bases in between. This CDR3 has 14 amino acids. As DNA, the CDR3 is TGTGCCAGCAGCGCTACAGCAACTAATGAAAAACTGTTTTTT. It specifies CASSATATNEKLFF.

A few counts support this clone. The V call is TRBV5-5, the J call TRBJ2-5; perhaps TRBD1 as D (5 bases). The ends were cut back, 4 bases at V and 2 bases at J, with 18 bases in the middle. CDR3 length: 16 residues. The germline CDR1 and CDR2 sequences are SGHKS and YYEKEE (reference sequence). In DNA form, the CDR3 reads TGTGCCAGCAGCGCTCGACACCTTGGGGCGCAAGAGACCCAGTACTTC. Translated: CASSARHLGAQETQYF.

The V and J genes are TRBV7-9 and TRBJ1-1; possible D gene TRBD1, 5 bases. V was shortened by 2 bases and J by 5 bases, with 15 bases between the two germline ends. The CDR3 is made up of 15 amino acids. CDR1 SEHNR and CDR2 FQNEAQ come from the germline V gene (reference sequence). The CDR3 protein is CASSLNGWRGTEAFF. The CDR3 nucleotides are TGTGCCAGCAGCTTAAATGGGTGGAGGGGTACTGAAGCTTTCTTT.